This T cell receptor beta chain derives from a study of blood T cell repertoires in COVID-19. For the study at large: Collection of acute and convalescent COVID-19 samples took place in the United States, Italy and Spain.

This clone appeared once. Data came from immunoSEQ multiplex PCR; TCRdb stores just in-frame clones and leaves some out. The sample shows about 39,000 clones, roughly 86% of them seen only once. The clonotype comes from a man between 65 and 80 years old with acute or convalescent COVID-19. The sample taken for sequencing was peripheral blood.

The CDR3 nucleotides read TGTGCCAGCAGTGCACAGGGGACTAATGAAAAACTGTTTTTT. Its translation: CASSAQGTNEKLFF. The gene calls are TRBV28 and TRBJ1-4; 7 nucleotides match TRBD1. Trimming cost V 5 bases and J 2 bases; bases outside gene matches: 2. Germline V gives CDR1 MDHEN, CDR2 SYDVKM. The CDR3 is 14 residues long.